Sequencing of this T cell receptor beta chain was carried out in a study of vaccination and CD4 T cells after COVID-19. Sequenced with the Oncomine TCR Beta short-read assay was DNA taken from cultured CD4+ T cells. MiXCR, run by TCRdb on the PCR reads, gives a single entry per CDR3 protein. Found here are about 12,000 distinct CDR3 sequences, roughly 30% of them singletons; the top ten hold approximately 30%. Treatment here: roughly ten-day PBMC culture with coronavirus spike peptide pools or control peptides (ViraFEST assay). Using peptide pools, antigen-specific T cells were expanded in ViraFEST before TCRs were sequenced. With respect to this clonotype: Its antigen is undetermined.

J was trimmed by 4 bases and V by 6 bases; bases with no gene match: 4. Germline V gene data show CDR1 as MNHNS and CDR2 as SASEGT. The CDR3 has 13 residues. The material sequenced was CD4+ T cells from blood, cultured in vitro, taken before SARS-CoV-2 vaccination. The chain couples TRBV6-1 to TRBJ1-2, with 8 positions matching TRBD1. The clonotype originates from a human donor who received a COVID-19 vaccine. Here the CDR3 DNA reads TGTGCCAGCAGCTGGACAGGGAGCTATGGCTACACCTTC. It codes for CASSWTGSYGYTF.